The TCR beta chain described here comes from a study of blood T cell repertoires in COVID-19. Study overall: Some COVID-19 samples were acute and others convalescent; all came from the United States, Italy and Spain.

One Seattle source followed patients from active infection through their disease course. TCRdb's copy holds only in-frame clones and misses some; the assay was immunoSEQ multiplex PCR. The sample contains 390,000 or so clones, about 90% of which appear only once. This CDR3 region has 17 residues. Looked up from germline, CDR1 is SGHDT and CDR2 is YYEEEE. The V segment lost 0 bases and the J segment 7 bases; nucleotides outside the gene matches: 11. This receptor was identified in a woman younger than 45 with COVID-19, enrolled during active disease. The sample taken for sequencing was peripheral blood. The chain combines TRBV5-6 with TRBJ2-2, with 8 bases aligning to TRBD2. The CDR3 protein is CASSLVLREEYVGELFF. The CDR3 region has the DNA TGTGCCAGCAGCTTGGTGCTGCGGGAGGAGTACGTCGGGGAGCTGTTTTTT.